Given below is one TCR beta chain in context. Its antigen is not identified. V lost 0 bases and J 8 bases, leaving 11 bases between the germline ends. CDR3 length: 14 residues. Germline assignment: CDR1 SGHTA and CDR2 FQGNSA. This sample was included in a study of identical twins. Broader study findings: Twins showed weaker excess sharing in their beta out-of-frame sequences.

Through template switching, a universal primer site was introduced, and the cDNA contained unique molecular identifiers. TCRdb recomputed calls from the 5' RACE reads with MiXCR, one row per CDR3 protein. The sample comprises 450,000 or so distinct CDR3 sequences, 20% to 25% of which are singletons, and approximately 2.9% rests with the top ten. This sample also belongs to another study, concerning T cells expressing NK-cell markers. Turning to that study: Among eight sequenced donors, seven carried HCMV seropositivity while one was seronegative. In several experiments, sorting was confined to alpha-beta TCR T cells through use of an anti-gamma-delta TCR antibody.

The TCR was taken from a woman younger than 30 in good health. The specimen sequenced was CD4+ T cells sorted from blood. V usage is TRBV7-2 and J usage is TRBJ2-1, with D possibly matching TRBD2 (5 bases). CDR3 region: CASSLATLADEQFF. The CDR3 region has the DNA TGTGCCAGCAGCTTAGCTACGCTAGCCGATGAGCAGTTCTTC.